The 32 T cell receptor beta chains presented below share a single source sample, sequenced in a study of blood T cell repertoires in COVID-19. Profiled with immunoSEQ multiplex PCR; TCRdb holds only in-frame clones, not every one. Here the sample spans 360,000 or so clones, over 85% being singletons. The sequenced sample was peripheral blood. The source is a woman aged 55-70 years with COVID-19, enrolled during active disease.

The V and J genes are TRBV5-1 and TRBJ2-2; possibly TRBD1 for D (5 bases). The CDR3 totals 15 residues. Trimming cost V 2 bases and J 3 bases, with 11 bases left between them. Germline CDR1 and CDR2: SGHRS and YFSETQ. The CDR3 reads CASSLGDLHTGELFF. The CDR3 DNA reads as TGCGCCAGCAGCTTAGGGGATCTGCACACCGGGGAGCTGTTTTTT.

This sequence joins TRBV5-1 and TRBJ2-1; 13 nucleotides align to TRBD2. Germline V gene sequence: CDR1 SGHRS, CDR2 YFSETQ. V lost 2 bases, J lost 0 bases, and 14 bases stayed unmatched. This CDR3 is 21 amino acids long. The CDR3: CASSLSGTSGVQFLSYNEQFF. As DNA, the CDR3 is TGCGCCAGCAGCTTATCCGGGACTAGCGGGGTACAATTCCTCTCCTACAATGAGCAGTTCTTC.

This chain uses TRBV10-3 with TRBJ2-7; 15 bases match TRBD2. Germline values: CDR1 ENHRY, CDR2 SYGVKD. Losses at the gene ends were 5 bases for V and 6 bases for J; bases not matched to a gene: 17. The CDR3 has 19 residues. The CDR3 DNA reads TGTGCCATCAGTAAAAACCCCGGGACTAGCGGGGGGCTATTTGGCGAGCAGTACTTC. As protein: CAISKNPGTSGGLFGEQYF.

The chain joins TRBV24-1 to TRBJ1-2; TRBD1 aligns across 7 bases. From germline, CDR1 is KGHDR and CDR2 SFDVKD. This CDR3 has 14 amino acids. J gave up 3 bases and V 0 bases, and 0 bases lay outside the gene matches. The CDR3 protein is CATSDLQGDYGYTF. The CDR3 nucleotides are TGTGCCACCAGTGATTTGCAGGGGGACTATGGCTACACCTTC.

This sequence joins TRBV28 and TRBJ2-7; 11 bases fit TRBD1. J was trimmed by 7 bases and V by 5 bases; bases with no gene match: 10. Germline V CDR1 and CDR2: MDHEN, SYDVKM. The CDR3 loop spans 15 amino acids. This CDR3 is CASSLRTGGIPEQYF. In DNA, the CDR3 is TGTGCCAGCAGTCTCAGGACAGGGGGCATCCCTGAGCAGTACTTC. Together with reference TRBV28 and TRBJ2-7, the CDR3 gives the full variable domain: DVKVTQSSRYLVKRTGEKVFLECVQDMDHENMFWYRQDPGLGLRLIYFSYDVKMKEKGDIPEGYSVSREKKERFSLILESASTNQTSMYLCASSLRTGGIPEQYFGPGTRLTVT.

The genes are TRBV5-1 and TRBJ2-5, with 7 bases fitting TRBD2. Looked up from germline, CDR1 is SGHRS and CDR2 is YFSETQ. The length of the CDR3 is 18 residues. V was clipped by 4 bases and J by 2 bases; unmatched bases: 17. The CDR3: CASSDRPTTGGPQETQYF. The CDR3 nucleotides are TGCGCCAGCAGCGACCGACCCACGACGGGGGGTCCACAAGAGACCCAGTACTTC.

The chain has TRBV30 and TRBJ1-5; 10 bases are shared with TRBD1. This CDR3 contains 15 residues. Trimming took 3 bases from V and 2 from J; bases not matched to a gene: 4. The germline CDR1 and CDR2 sequences are GTSNPN and SVGIG (reference sequence). The CDR3 DNA reads as TGTGCCTGGAGCCTAGGGACAGGGGGCAATCAGCCCCAGCATTTT. Translating it yields CAWSLGTGGNQPQHF.

This chain joins TRBV3-1 (or the pseudogene TRBV3-2) and TRBJ2-7, with 7 bases matching TRBD1. Germline assignment: CDR1 LGHDT and CDR2 YNNKEL (reference sequence). The J segment lost 3 bases and the V segment lost 5 bases, leaving 1 base of the junction unmatched. The CDR3 consists of 12 residues. The CDR3 region is CASSDRVYEQYF. The CDR3 nucleotides are TGTGCCAGCAGCGACAGGGTCTACGAGCAGTACTTC.

This chain joins TRBV15 and TRBJ1-5, with D tentatively TRBD1 (6 bases). CDR1 and CDR2 (germline): LNHNV, YYDKDF (reference sequence). Trimming pared 6 bases from V and 9 bases from J, leaving 18 bases between. There are 14 residues in the CDR3. In DNA form, the CDR3 reads TGTGCCACCAGTTCCGAGGACAGCCTGGGGCCCCAGCATTTT. Its translation: CATSSEDSLGPQHF. The full variable domain, with the rest looked up from reference TRBV15 and TRBJ1-5, is DAMVIQNPRYQVTQFGKPVTLSCSQTLNHNVMYWYQQKSSQAPKLLFHYYDKDFNNEADTPDNFQSRRPNTSFCFLDIRSPGLGDTAMYLCATSSEDSLGPQHFGDGTRLSIL.

The chain has TRBV5-1 and TRBJ2-1, with TRBD2 matching 11 bases. J was trimmed by 5 bases and V by 2 bases; bases with no gene match: 3. CDR1 is SGHRS and CDR2 is YFSETQ in the germline V gene. The CDR3 is made up of 15 amino acids. The CDR3 region has the DNA TGCGCCAGCAGCTTCGTACTAGCGGGGGACAATGAGCAGTTCTTC. This encodes CASSFVLAGDNEQFF.

The chain carries TRBV4-1 and TRBJ1-1; 7 bases are shared with TRBD1. This CDR3 has 14 amino acids. Germline CDR1 and CDR2: MGHRA and YSYEKL. Trimming at V came to 4 bases and at J to 4 bases, leaving 6 bases not matched to a gene. The CDR3 region has the DNA TGCGCCAGCAGCCCTTCGGACAGGTTCACTGAAGCTTTCTTT. The encoded protein is CASSPSDRFTEAFF.

V gene TRBV10-3 combines with J gene TRBJ2-1, with D tentatively TRBD1 (5 bases). This CDR3 has 13 residues. The V gene lost 3 bases and the J gene lost 6 bases, with 9 bases spanning the gap. CDR1 and CDR2 from the germline V gene are ENHRY and SYGVKD. CDR3 coding DNA: TGTGCCATCAGTGACAGGGTGGGCAATGAGCAGTTCTTC. Translating it yields CAISDRVGNEQFF.

The V call is TRBV27, the J call TRBJ2-1, with 10 nucleotides matching TRBD2. The CDR3 sequence is 16 residues long. Per the germline V gene, CDR1 is MNHEY and CDR2 is SMNVEV (reference sequence). V shed 6 bases, J shed 0 bases, and the junction held 5 bases outside the gene matches. The CDR3 reads CASSRTSGNSYNEQFF. For the CDR3, the DNA is TGTGCCAGCAGCCGGACTAGCGGAAACTCCTACAATGAGCAGTTCTTC.

This CDR3 is CASRLQGYEQYF. Here the CDR3 DNA reads TGTGCCAGCAGACTACAGGGGTACGAGCAGTACTTC. This chain connects TRBV2 to TRBJ2-7; 7 nucleotides agree with TRBD1. The CDR3 extends over 12 amino acids. CDR1 and CDR2 (germline): SNHLY, FYNNEI. With 6 bases clipped from V and 4 bases from J, the junction kept 3 bases outside the gene matches.

The V gene is TRBV28, the J gene TRBJ2-5; a possible D gene is TRBD1 (6 bases). CDR3 size: 16 residues. Trimming left V 5 bases short and J 3 bases short, with 19 bases between. In germline, CDR1 is MDHEN, CDR2 SYDVKM. CDR3 DNA sequence: TGTGCCAGCAGTATATTGACCCCCTCAGGGGAAGAGACCCAGTACTTC. Residues: CASSILTPSGEETQYF.

This sequence joins TRBV20-1 and TRBJ1-1; D unclear. Germline CDR1 DFQATT, CDR2 SNEGSKA (reference sequence). The CDR3 is 13 residues long. Trimming stripped 3 bases from V and 2 bases from J, with 10 bases between. CDR3 DNA sequence: TGCAGTGCTAGTATGACACTCAACACTGAAGCTTTCTTT. Its translation: CSASMTLNTEAFF.

This clone was observed a single time. The V and J genes are TRBV7-2 and TRBJ1-4; D gene uncertain. CDR1 is SGHTA and CDR2 is FQGNSA in the germline V gene. V dropped 1 base and J dropped 8 bases, with 14 bases sitting between them. CDR3 size: 15 residues. CDR3 sequence: CASSLDKTGGEKLFF. The CDR3 DNA reads TGTGCCAGCAGCTTAGATAAGACTGGAGGAGAAAAACTGTTTTTT.

The V gene is TRBV28, the J gene TRBJ1-5; D perhaps matches TRBD1 (5 bases). Trimming took 7 bases from V and 1 from J, leaving 14 bases between them. Per the germline V gene, CDR1 is MDHEN and CDR2 is SYDVKM. The CDR3 is 15 residues long. The CDR3 protein is CASTGGSKSNQPQHF. In nucleotides, the CDR3 is TGTGCCAGCACTGGGGGGTCGAAGAGCAATCAGCCCCAGCATTTT.

This chain uses TRBV5-6 with TRBJ1-5, with a possible D match to TRBD1 (6 bases). Germline assignment: CDR1 SGHDT and CDR2 YYEEEE. V shed 0 bases and J shed 7 bases, with 14 bases lying between them. This CDR3 has 15 amino acids. The CDR3 DNA follows: TGTGCCAGCAGCTTGGGCTCGGGGGGCTGGCAGCCCCAGCATTTT. It specifies CASSLGSGGWQPQHF.

The rearrangement uses TRBV5-4 and TRBJ1-6; D is uncertain. Per the germline V gene, CDR1 is SGHNT and CDR2 is YYREEE (reference sequence). The CDR3 loop spans 14 amino acids. The V end lost 4 bases, the J end lost 7 bases, and 12 bases lay between the germline ends. The CDR3 coding sequence is TGTGCCAGCAGCCTAGGTGTATCGAATTCACCCCTCCACTTT. Amino acid sequence: CASSLGVSNSPLHF.

The rearrangement uses TRBV6-5 and TRBJ1-4; D is possibly TRBD1 (5 bases). The CDR3 totals 16 residues. V gave up 0 bases and J gave up 8 bases, with 16 bases separating them. Germline V lookup: CDR1 MNHEY, CDR2 SVGAGI. CDR3: CASSYSIQGSGEKLFF. CDR3 coding DNA: TGTGCCAGCAGTTACTCGATTCAGGGCAGTGGAGAAAAACTGTTTTTT.

This chain joins TRBV6-5 and TRBJ2-1; 13 bases map to TRBD2. Germline CDR1 MNHEY, CDR2 SVGAGI. The CDR3 extends over 15 amino acids. Trimming at V came to 0 bases and at J to 9 bases, leaving 2 bases not matched to a gene. The CDR3: CASSYSGLAGSEQFF. The CDR3 nucleotides read TGTGCCAGCAGTTACTCGGGACTAGCGGGGAGTGAGCAGTTCTTC.

On this clone itself: This sample also contains other DNA sequences that code for the same CDR3. The chain combines TRBV24-1 with TRBJ2-1; possibly TRBD2 for D (7 bases). The CDR3 totals 16 residues. Deletions cut 2 bases from V and 8 bases from J, with 18 bases between. Germline V lookup: CDR1 KGHDR, CDR2 SFDVKD. The CDR3 here is CATSDWGGLRSHEQFF. The CDR3 nucleotides are TGTGCCACCAGTGATTGGGGGGGGCTCCGCTCCCATGAGCAGTTCTTC.

V and J are TRBV29-1 and TRBJ2-1, with 8 nucleotides matching TRBD2. Losses at the gene ends were 7 bases for V and 9 bases for J; bases not matched to a gene: 17. Germline V gene data show CDR1 as SQVTM and CDR2 as ANQGSEA. The CDR3 contains 15 residues. CDR3 DNA sequence: TGCAGCGGATCTGAACAGGGCAGCGGGAGCGGTGAGCAGTTCTTC. It codes for CSGSEQGSGSGEQFF.

This rearrangement joins TRBV7-9 to TRBJ1-4, with 10 bases matching TRBD1. Looked up from germline, CDR1 is SEHNR and CDR2 is FQNEAQ (reference sequence). After removal of 5 bases from V and 8 bases from J, the junction contained 8 bases not matched to a gene. CDR3 size: 15 residues. In DNA form, the CDR3 reads TGTGCCAGCAGCCCCACGGGACAGGGGAGGGAAAAACTGTTTTTT. Encoded protein: CASSPTGQGREKLFF.

This chain links TRBV6-6 with TRBJ2-6, with 8 bases fitting TRBD2. Germline V gives CDR1 MNHNY, CDR2 SVGAGI (reference sequence). After removal of 7 bases from V and 6 bases from J, the junction contained 8 bases not matched to a gene. The CDR3 is made up of 15 amino acids. The CDR3 coding sequence is TGTGCCAGCATTAATTTCGGGGGGGAGGCCAACGTCCTGACTTTC. Its translation: CASINFGGEANVLTF.

CDR3: CASSLDSGELFF. CDR3 nucleotide sequence: TGTGCCAGCAGCTTGGATTCAGGGGAGCTGTTTTTT. V usage is TRBV5-4 and J usage is TRBJ2-2; D ambiguous. This CDR3 is built from 12 residues. The germline V gene has CDR1 SGHNT and CDR2 YYREEE (reference sequence). The ends were cut back, 0 bases at V and 8 bases at J, with 5 bases in the middle.

The genes are TRBV27 and TRBJ2-6; D gene uncertain. V gave up 5 bases and J gave up 0 bases, with 5 bases separating them. Germline V gene sequence: CDR1 MNHEY, CDR2 SMNVEV (reference sequence). The CDR3 runs 14 residues. In DNA form, the CDR3 reads TGTGCCAGCAGTCTCAGCTCTGGGGCCAACGTCCTGACTTTC. Translating it yields CASSLSSGANVLTF.

The chain uses TRBV3-1 (or the pseudogene TRBV3-2) and TRBJ2-2; D gene unclear. Germline CDR1 LGHDT, CDR2 YNNKEL (reference sequence). The CDR3 runs 15 residues. V lost 5 bases and J lost 2, with 12 bases in between. CDR3 residues: CASSSGSLNTGELFF. The CDR3 nucleotides are TGTGCCAGCAGCTCCGGGTCCTTAAACACCGGGGAGCTGTTTTTT.

The chain links TRBV19 to TRBJ1-1; 9 positions match TRBD1. V lost 7 bases and J lost 6; bases outside the gene matches: 6. The V gene's germline CDR1 is LNHDA and CDR2 SQIVND (reference sequence). The CDR3 length is 13 residues. The CDR3 nucleotides read TGTGCCAGTACCGACAGGGGGGTGGCTGAAGCTTTCTTT. It codes for CASTDRGVAEAFF.

The chain carries TRBV19 and TRBJ1-1; D might be TRBD1 (6 bases). This CDR3 contains 17 residues. V gave up 3 bases and J gave up 2 bases, with 19 bases separating them. Germline-derived CDR1 and CDR2 are LNHDA and SQIVND (reference sequence). This CDR3 is CASSIFRTGTKNTEAFF. The DNA of the CDR3 is TGTGCCAGTAGTATTTTCCGAACCGGGACAAAAAACACTGAAGCTTTCTTT.

The chain employs TRBV27 and TRBJ1-1, with D possibly matching TRBD1 (5 bases). CDR3 size: 14 residues. With 2 bases removed from V and 1 base from J, the gap between germline ends came to 8 bases. Germline lookup yields CDR1 MNHEY and CDR2 SMNVEV (reference sequence). CDR3 coding DNA: TGTGCCAGCAGTTTACAGGGAGGGAACACTGAAGCTTTCTTT. It is translated as CASSLQGGNTEAFF.